This TCR beta chain comes out of a study of shared clonotypes between healthy human individuals. CD45RO-negative cells were positively selected for CCR7, leaving out terminally differentiated effector memory CD45RA+ cells. Study-wide results and caveats: Having only a few donors restricted how much genetic and exposure-history diversity was captured.

Comment on this clone: The antigen remains unidentified.

Evenly divided among several immunoSEQ plates was the genomic DNA of each subset. An approximately 200 ng quantity of DNA, about 30,000 T cell genomes, went into the sorted-subset replicate PCRs. TCRdb keeps only in-frame clones here, not all; method: immunoSEQ multiplex PCR. The table shows some 2,100,000 clones, with about 92% occurring only once. The CDR3 has 12 residues. The V and J ends lost 6 bases and 3 bases respectively, with 12 bases between them. Germline V lookup: CDR1 SQVTM, CDR2 ANQGSEA. The origin of this receptor is a man in his late teens or twenties in good health. Some clones in this sample may be carry-over from other donors' samples. The chain recombines TRBV29-1 with TRBJ2-7, with D hard to call. The sequencing input was naive CD8+ T cells from PBMCs. The CDR3, as DNA: TGCAGCGTCGTCCGGTACGACTACGAGCAGTACTTC. Its translation: CSVVRYDYEQYF.